This TCR beta chain comes out of a study of shared clonotypes between healthy human individuals. Study-wide background: There were three CD4 naive, three CD4 memory, two CD8 naive and one CD8 memory plates per donor.

The data were produced by immunoSEQ multiplex PCR, yet TCRdb's version contains in-frame clones alone and is incomplete. This sample yields some 1,600,000 clones, of which approximately 98% are seen a single time; 0.45% belongs to the top ten. Study-wide points: On the whole, naive subsets had larger estimated richness than memory subsets had.

Per the germline V gene, CDR1 is SNHLY and CDR2 is FYNNEI. V was cut by 7 bases and J by 4 bases, with 14 bases left in between. The CDR3 is made up of 14 amino acids. On this clone: Its antigen remains unidentified.

Specimen: naive CD4+ T cells sorted from blood. The subset is: CD45RA+ positively selected. This sequence was found in a man aged 30-40 years in good health. The chain joins TRBV2 to TRBJ1-5, with D perhaps matching TRBD1 (5 bases). CDR3 DNA sequence: TGTGCCAGCACCCCTGCGGGGGGAAATCAGCCCCAGCATTTT. Its protein product is CASTPAGGNQPQHF.